The rows below give T cell receptor beta chains drawn from one sample of a study of CD8+CD57+ T cells in acquired aplastic anemia. TCRdb redid the calling of the reads with MiXCR, one entry per CDR3 protein. The sample has about 200,000 distinct CDR3 sequences; around 50% are singletons. Sequenced material: sorted CD4+, CD8+, or CD8+CD57+ T cells (not recorded which) from PBMCs. Receptors originate from a human donor with aplastic anemia. Each CDR3 is given with its conserved first and last residue. Fields, in order: D gene, J gene, V gene, CDR3 protein. The D gene is left open where the match is weak.

D: .; J: TRBJ1-2; V: TRBV6-5; CDR3: CASSYGQMGYGHTF
D: .; J: TRBJ2-3; V: TRBV15; CDR3: CATSRLGGTITDTQYF
D: TRBD1; J: TRBJ2-7; V: TRBV10-2; CDR3: CATTGTGRYEQYF
D: TRBD2; J: TRBJ2-3; V: TRBV11-2; CDR3: CASSLAAGGLTDTQYF
D: .; J: TRBJ2-1; V: TRBV2; CDR3: CATSRDRDTFHNEQFF
D: TRBD1; J: TRBJ1-2; V: TRBV19; CDR3: CASKQGANYGYTF
D: .; J: TRBJ1-5; V: TRBV7-4; CDR3: CASSPGAPNRPQHF
D: .; J: TRBJ1-2; V: TRBV9; CDR3: CASSVEAGHPYGYTF
D: .; J: TRBJ1-3; V: TRBV19; CDR3: CASSIASASSGNTIYF
D: .; J: TRBJ1-1; V: TRBV2; CDR3: CASSDPRATEAFF
D: TRBD2; J: TRBJ2-1; V: TRBV3-1; CDR3: CASSQSGGAGEQFF
D: TRBD2; J: TRBJ2-1; V: TRBV9; CDR3: CASSLGLAGGRSYNEQFF
D: TRBD2; J: TRBJ2-5; V: TRBV15; CDR3: CATSRDLGGETQYF
D: .; J: TRBJ1-1; V: TRBV3-1; CDR3: CASRQQGLGTEAFF
D: .; J: TRBJ1-2; V: TRBV30; CDR3: CAWKEGGGNYGYTF
D: .; J: TRBJ2-5; V: TRBV3-1; CDR3: CASSQYSGETQYF
D: .; J: TRBJ1-4; V: TRBV15; CDR3: CATSRGVRLEKLFF
D: .; J: TRBJ2-7; V: TRBV25-1; CDR3: CASSVSSYEQYF
D: TRBD1; J: TRBJ1-6; V: TRBV7-9; CDR3: CASSWETGILSPLHF
D: .; J: TRBJ2-2; V: TRBV20-1; CDR3: CSASHGGNTGELFF
D: .; J: TRBJ1-1; V: TRBV12-3/TRBV12-4; CDR3: CASSPGLAGGTEAFF
D: .; J: TRBJ2-5; V: TRBV29-1; CDR3: CSVETLGRETQYF
D: TRBD2; J: TRBJ2-7; V: TRBV9; CDR3: CASSLTSGPYEQYF
D: .; J: TRBJ1-5; V: TRBV15; CDR3: CATSRDMGVQPQHF
D: .; J: TRBJ1-1; V: TRBV28; CDR3: CASSLSREDTEAFF
D: .; J: TRBJ2-7; V: TRBV25-1; CDR3: CASSEPGTSSYEQYF
D: TRBD2; J: TRBJ2-5; V: TRBV15; CDR3: CATSRLAGEGTQYF
D: TRBD2; J: TRBJ2-3; V: TRBV3-1; CDR3: CASSQGSGGGATQYF
D: .; J: TRBJ1-2; V: TRBV20-1; CDR3: CSARDEGGYTF
D: .; J: TRBJ1-4; V: TRBV13; CDR3: CASSLGTPATNEKLFF
D: .; J: TRBJ1-2; V: TRBV7-2; CDR3: CASSPKAGGYGYTF
D: .; J: TRBJ1-2; V: TRBV20-1; CDR3: CSAAGTEVAGYTF
D: .; J: TRBJ2-1; V: TRBV20-1; CDR3: CSARPSGPREQFF
D: .; J: TRBJ2-2; V: TRBV12-3/TRBV12-4; CDR3: CASSLQDTTGELFF
D: .; J: TRBJ2-1; V: TRBV24-1; CDR3: CASSPPLLSTHEQFF
D: .; J: TRBJ1-5; V: TRBV7-9; CDR3: CASSLGAWYQPQHF
D: TRBD1; J: TRBJ2-7; V: TRBV19; CDR3: CASQSGQGGEEQYF